This entry lists 9 T cell receptor beta chains sequenced from one sample in a study of T cell responses to AZD1222 COVID-19 vaccine. Assay: immunoSEQ multiplex PCR; the TCRdb copy retains only in-frame clones and omits some. The sample contains 100,000 to 150,000 clones, around 84% of which appear only once. Source: peripheral blood, taken 28 days after the second AZD1222 dose. The receptors come from an adult who received the AZD1222 COVID-19 vaccine.

The chain uses TRBV7-2 and TRBJ1-1; tentative D call: TRBD1 (5 bases). V was cut by 3 bases and J by 6 bases, with 17 bases left in between. The CDR3 sequence is 15 residues long. In germline, CDR1 is SGHTA, CDR2 FQGNSA. CDR3 coding DNA: TGTGCCAGCAGCTTGAACAGGCTGTGGGGCGCTGAAGCTTTCTTT. Residues: CASSLNRLWGAEAFF.

The V gene is TRBV27, the J gene TRBJ1-5; D is unclear. V lost 7 bases and J lost 4, with 2 bases in between. The CDR3 is 10 amino acids. Germline values: CDR1 MNHEY, CDR2 SMNVEV (reference sequence). CDR3 sequence reads: CASNNQPQHF. The CDR3 DNA follows: TGTGCCAGCAATAATCAGCCCCAGCATTTT.

The chain links TRBV6-5 to TRBJ2-5; TRBD2 matches 11 bases. CDR1 is MNHEY and CDR2 is SVGAGI in the germline V gene. Trimming took 6 bases from V and 4 from J; bases not matched to a gene: 7. This CDR3 is 15 amino acids long. The CDR3 here is CASRTGTSGPETQYF. The CDR3 nucleotides are TGTGCCAGCAGAACCGGGACTAGCGGACCAGAGACCCAGTACTTC.

The gene calls are TRBV2 and TRBJ2-2; D uncertain. Germline CDR1 SNHLY, CDR2 FYNNEI. V lost 2 bases and J 5 bases, leaving 12 bases between the germline ends. The CDR3 runs 15 residues. The CDR3 region has the DNA TGTGCCAGCAGTGAAACTCGTCACGGTACCGGGGAGCTGTTTTTT. Its translation is CASSETRHGTGELFF. Full variable domain (remainder filled in from reference TRBV2 and TRBJ2-2): EPEVTQTPSHQVTQMGQEVILRCVPISNHLYFYWYRQILGQKVEFLVSFYNNEISEKSEIFDDQFSVERPDGSNFTLKIRSTKLEDSAMYFCASSETRHGTGELFFGEGSRLTVL.

This clone was found a few times. The chain joins TRBV5-4 to TRBJ1-4; TRBD1 is a possible D gene (6 bases). Germline CDR1 is SGHNT and CDR2 is YYREEE (reference sequence). There are 17 residues in the CDR3. The V end lost 4 bases, the J end lost 3 bases, and 19 bases lay between the germline ends. The CDR3 is CASSQNFGGASNEKLFF. The DNA for the CDR3 is TGTGCCAGCAGCCAGAATTTTGGGGGGGCGTCTAATGAAAAACTGTTTTTT.

The V gene is TRBV7-2, the J gene TRBJ1-5, with 7 nucleotides matching TRBD1. Germline loops: CDR1 SGHTA, CDR2 FQGNSA. The trim removed 3 bases at V and 5 bases at J, leaving 4 bases unmatched. The length of the CDR3 is 14 residues. The CDR3 DNA sequence: TGTGCCAGCAGCTTTTATACAGGGGATCAGCCCCAGCATTTT. It is translated as CASSFYTGDQPQHF.

The gene calls are TRBV18 and TRBJ1-4, with no clear D. CDR1 is KGHSH and CDR2 is LQKENI in the germline V gene. The CDR3 covers 15 residues. The V gene lost 6 bases and the J gene lost 3 bases, with 14 bases spanning the gap. CDR3 DNA: TGTGCCAGCTCCCCCGGAGGTAACTCTAATGAAAAACTGTTTTTT. It yields the protein CASSPGGNSNEKLFF.

The CDR3 sequence: CASSSSGEANSPLHF. The DNA for the CDR3 is TGTGCCAGCAGTTCTTCAGGGGAGGCCAATTCACCCCTCCACTTT. The rearrangement uses TRBV7-6 and TRBJ1-6, with TRBD1 as a possible D gene (6 bases). The CDR3 loop spans 15 amino acids. Germline lookup yields CDR1 SGHVS and CDR2 FNYEAQ. The V gene lost 6 bases and the J gene lost 7 bases, with 16 bases spanning the gap.

This clone has a single count. The gene calls are TRBV5-6 and TRBJ1-2; TRBD1 is a possible D gene (6 bases). CDR3 length equals 13 residues. CDR1 is SGHDT, CDR2 YYEEEE, per germline. V shed 6 bases and J shed 4 bases, with 13 bases lying between them. In DNA, the CDR3 is TGTGCCAGCACCGAGGACAGTACCTATGGCTACACCTTC. It codes for CASTEDSTYGYTF.